One sample yielded the 11 T cell receptor beta chains listed below, sequenced in a study of identical twins. TCRdb analysed the 5' RACE reads with MiXCR anew, one entry per CDR3 protein. The sample carries 750,000 to 950,000 distinct CDR3 sequences, around an eighth recorded once. These data were likewise used in another study, on yellow fever vaccine responses in identical twins.

The sample was PBMCs. The receptor source for this set is a woman between 18 and 29 years old in good health.

This clonotype showed up many times. The chain employs TRBV15 and TRBJ1-1; unclear D gene. The length of the CDR3 is 13 residues. The V end was cut by 8 bases, the J end by 3 bases, with 13 bases between. In germline, CDR1 is LNHNV, CDR2 YYDKDF (reference sequence). The CDR3 sequence: CATGQGRDTEAFF. CDR3 coding DNA: TGTGCCACCGGCCAAGGACGGGACACTGAAGCTTTCTTT. Variable domain in full (rest from reference TRBV15 and TRBJ1-1): DAMVIQNPRYQVTQFGKPVTLSCSQTLNHNVMYWYQQKSSQAPKLLFHYYDKDFNNEADTPDNFQSRRPNTSFCFLDIRSPGLGDTAMYLCATGQGRDTEAFFGQGTRLTVV.

This chain connects TRBV7-9 to TRBJ2-3; D gene ambiguous. The V end was cut by 5 bases, the J end by 6 bases, with 24 bases between. This CDR3 comprises 17 residues. Germline CDR1 SEHNR, CDR2 FQNEAQ (reference sequence). The CDR3 region is CASSGRRSSVEFDTQYF. The DNA of the CDR3 is TGTGCCAGCAGCGGACGCAGGTCTTCCGTTGAGTTTGATACGCAGTATTTT.

There are a few counts of this clonotype. V and J are TRBV24-1 and TRBJ2-4; D possibly corresponds to TRBD2 (6 bases). Germline V gene lookup returns CDR1 KGHDR and CDR2 SFDVKD. This CDR3 is built from 13 residues. Here the CDR3 DNA reads TGTGCTTTGGGGGGAGAGGCCAAAAACATTCAGTACTTC. Residues: CALGGEAKNIQYF.

This clonotype came up a few times. The V call is TRBV20-1, the J call TRBJ2-3; TRBD2 might be the D (6 bases). V dropped 6 bases and J dropped 3 bases, with 19 bases sitting between them. Germline assignment: CDR1 DFQATT and CDR2 SNEGSKA (reference sequence). The CDR3 is 15 residues long. The CDR3 loop reads CSARVGRFSTDTQYF. The CDR3 region has the DNA TGCAGTGCCAGGGTGGGGAGGTTTTCAACAGATACGCAGTATTTT.

This chain joins TRBV6-5 and TRBJ1-1; D remains ambiguous. The CDR3 loop spans 16 amino acids. V was pared by 0 bases and J by 0 bases, with 11 bases between. CDR1 is MNHEY and CDR2 is SVGAGI in the germline V gene. The CDR3 loop reads CASSYSSTGMNTEAFF. The CDR3 nucleotides read TGTGCCAGCAGTTACTCGAGTACCGGAATGAACACTGAAGCTTTCTTT.

The chain employs TRBV2 and TRBJ2-5; tentative D call: TRBD2 (5 bases). Germline lookup yields CDR1 SNHLY and CDR2 FYNNEI. Trimming took off 4 bases at V and 6 bases at J, with 12 bases between the two ends. The CDR3 is 13 amino acids. The CDR3 nucleotides are TGTGCCAGCAGTGCCGGGATCTACCAGACCCAGTACTTC. It codes for CASSAGIYQTQYF. Full variable domain (missing parts from reference TRBV2 and TRBJ2-5): EPEVTQTPSHQVTQMGQEVILRCVPISNHLYFYWYRQILGQKVEFLVSFYNNEISEKSEIFDDQFSVERPDGSNFTLKIRSTKLEDSAMYFCASSAGIYQTQYFGPGTRLLVL.

This clonotype was observed a few times. For the CDR3, the DNA is TGCAGTGCTGTCCTAGCGGGGGGTGCCACCGGGGAGCTGTTTTTT. Translation gives CSAVLAGGATGELFF. The chain has TRBV20-1 and TRBJ2-2; 11 nucleotides align to TRBD2. Germline loops: CDR1 DFQATT, CDR2 SNEGSKA (reference sequence). J gave up 4 bases and V 5 bases, and 6 bases lay outside the gene matches. The CDR3 loop spans 15 amino acids.

The sample holds a few counts of this clonotype. This sequence joins TRBV29-1 and TRBJ2-5; D possibly corresponds to TRBD2 (6 bases). Germline lookup yields CDR1 SQVTM and CDR2 ANQGSEA. There are 15 residues in the CDR3. Trimming took off 0 bases at V and 5 bases at J, with 16 bases between the two ends. CDR3 bases: TGCAGCGTTGAAGACCCTGGGACTTTAGGCGAGACCCAGTACTTC. Its translation: CSVEDPGTLGETQYF.

This clonotype has a handful of counts. The rearrangement joins TRBV4-1 to TRBJ2-1, with 7 bases lining up with TRBD1. This CDR3 has 14 residues. Germline V gives CDR1 MGHRA, CDR2 YSYEKL. Germline trimming cut 4 bases from V and 7 bases from J; bases unmatched to any gene: 7. CDR3 loop: CASSPGQVVNEQFF. In nucleotides, the CDR3 is TGCGCCAGCAGCCCTGGACAGGTGGTTAATGAGCAGTTCTTC.

CDR3 coding DNA: TGTGCCAGCAGACAGACAGGGACCAAAAACATTCAGTACTTC. Translation gives CASRQTGTKNIQYF. The chain uses TRBV2 and TRBJ2-4; 7 nucleotides agree with TRBD1. Germline V gene lookup returns CDR1 SNHLY and CDR2 FYNNEI. Losses at the gene ends were 6 bases for V and 2 bases for J; bases not matched to a gene: 4. The CDR3 runs to 14 residues.

This clonotype was observed a few times. The rearrangement joins TRBV9 to TRBJ2-2; D gene ambiguous. The CDR3 has 16 amino acids. Germline-derived CDR1 and CDR2 are SGDLS and YYNGEE. The V end was cut by 4 bases, the J end by 6 bases, with 19 bases between. CDR3 residues: CASSPPGGHGSGELFF. The CDR3 nucleotides read TGTGCCAGCAGCCCCCCAGGTGGTCATGGATCCGGGGAGCTGTTTTTT.